A single sample gave rise to the 29 T cell receptor beta chains below, sequenced in a study of cytomegalovirus exposure and HLA in healthy donors. PCR amplification relied on 60 Vbeta primers (plus 13 Jbeta primers). Assay: immunoSEQ multiplex PCR; the TCRdb copy retains only in-frame clones and omits some. The top ten clones hold around 6.1% of a sample with more than 95,000 clones, nearly 80% of them seen once. Specimen: PBMCs. Receptors were obtained from a man in his 60s in good health and CMV-seropositive.

This clone was detected a few times. V usage is TRBV4-2 and J usage is TRBJ2-5; 10 bases line up with TRBD1. This CDR3 region has 15 residues. Germline V gene sequence: CDR1 LGHNA, CDR2 YNFKEQ. With 7 bases clipped from V and 8 bases from J, the junction kept 13 bases outside the gene matches. Here the CDR3 reads CASKPLAGTGVTQYF. The CDR3 region has the DNA TGTGCCAGCAAACCCCTTGCCGGGACAGGGGTTACCCAGTACTTC.

This clone was seen a handful of times. The gene calls are TRBV19 and TRBJ2-7, with 7 bases lining up with TRBD2. Trimming took 3 bases from V and 6 from J; bases not matched to a gene: 8. From germline, CDR1 is LNHDA and CDR2 SQIVND (reference sequence). There are 14 residues in the CDR3. CDR3 sequence: CASSISGDYGEQYF. DNA for the CDR3: TGTGCCAGTAGTATCAGCGGGGACTATGGCGAGCAGTACTTC. The variable domain in full, with the rest retrieved from reference TRBV19 and TRBJ2-7, is DGGITQSPKYLFRKEGQNVTLSCEQNLNHDAMYWYRQDPGQGLRLIYYSQIVNDFQKGDIAEGYSVSREKKESFPLTVTSAQKNPTAFYLCASSISGDYGEQYFGPGTRLTVT.

In this sample, this clone turned up once. V usage is TRBV6-5 and J usage is TRBJ1-1, with no clear D. Germline CDR1 MNHEY, CDR2 SVGAGI. The CDR3 is 15 residues long. V was trimmed by 6 bases and J by 2 bases, leaving 16 bases between them. CDR3 bases: TGTGCCAGCAGGATCCCATTCGGTAGAAACACTGAAGCTTTCTTT. Translating gives CASRIPFGRNTEAFF.

The chain carries TRBV11-2 and TRBJ2-1; no definite D call. The CDR3 consists of 13 residues. V was pared by 2 bases and J by 8 bases, with 10 bases between. In germline, CDR1 is SGHAT, CDR2 FQNNGV. The CDR3 nucleotides read TGTGCCAGCAGCTTAAGCCCCCTCGATGAGCAGTTCTTC. Protein product: CASSLSPLDEQFF. The full variable domain, with the rest looked up from reference TRBV11-2 and TRBJ2-1, is EAGVAQSPRYKIIEKRQSVAFWCNPISGHATLYWYQQILGQGPKLLIQFQNNGVVDDSQLPKDRFSAERLKGVDSTLKIQPAKLEDSAVYLCASSLSPLDEQFFGPGTRLTVL.

The V call is TRBV19, the J call TRBJ2-2; D is possibly TRBD1 (5 bases). The CDR3 spans 13 residues. Trimming took off 8 bases at V and 1 base at J, with 8 bases between the two ends. The germline V gene encodes CDR1 LNHDA and CDR2 SQIVND (reference sequence). CDR3 amino acids: CASGARNTGELFF. The CDR3 DNA follows: TGTGCCAGTGGGGCTAGGAACACCGGGGAGCTGTTTTTT.

The V gene is TRBV9, the J gene TRBJ2-7; D gene unclear. The CDR3 sequence is 13 residues long. Trimming took 0 bases from V and 6 from J, leaving 10 bases between them. Germline CDR1 SGDLS, CDR2 YYNGEE. In DNA form, the CDR3 reads TGTGCCAGCAGCGTAGTCCTATCGGGCGAGCAGTACTTC. This sequence encodes CASSVVLSGEQYF.

The rearrangement links TRBV5-1 to TRBJ2-3; D possibly corresponds to TRBD2 (6 bases). The CDR3 totals 16 residues. V was pared by 0 bases and J by 0 bases, with 11 bases between. The germline gives CDR1 SGHRS, CDR2 YFSETQ. As DNA, the CDR3 is TGCGCCAGCAGCTTGGGGACGGCGGGGAGCACAGATACGCAGTATTTT. This sequence encodes CASSLGTAGSTDTQYF.

The V call is TRBV7-2, the J call TRBJ1-4, with 10 bases matching TRBD1. The length of the CDR3 is 14 residues. Per germline, CDR1 SGHTA and CDR2 FQGNSA. Unmatched junction bases numbered 5, after V lost 5 bases and J lost 8 bases. CDR3 residues: CASSGTGDGEKLFF. The CDR3 DNA reads TGTGCCAGCAGCGGGACAGGGGATGGGGAAAAACTGTTTTTT.

The chain uses TRBV10-1 and TRBJ2-1; 10 bases fit TRBD2. The germline gives CDR1 WNHNN, CDR2 SYGVQD (reference sequence). Trimming at V came to 8 bases and at J to 10 bases, leaving 17 bases not matched to a gene. This CDR3 has 16 residues. As DNA, the CDR3 is TGCGCCAGCTCCCAAGTGGGGAGCGGGGGGGCCAGAGAGCAGTTCTTC. As protein: CASSQVGSGGAREQFF.

The chain carries TRBV7-2 and TRBJ1-2; 9 bases match TRBD1. The ends lost 4 bases at V and 6 bases at J; junction bases unmatched: 6. The CDR3 spans 14 residues. Germline CDR1 and CDR2: SGHTA and FQGNSA. CDR3 nucleotide sequence: TGTGCCAGCAGCTCAACACAGGGGGCCGATGGCTACACCTTC. Protein product: CASSSTQGADGYTF. The full variable domain, completed using reference TRBV7-2 and TRBJ1-2, is GAGVSQSPSNKVTEKGKDVELRCDPISGHTALYWYRQSLGQGLEFLIYFQGNSAPDKSGLPSDRFSAERTGGSVSTLTIQRTQQEDSAVYLCASSSTQGADGYTFGSGTRLTVV.

The chain employs TRBV28 and TRBJ1-4; D remains ambiguous. Germline-derived CDR1 and CDR2 are MDHEN and SYDVKM. The CDR3 has 15 amino acids. V was trimmed by 4 bases and J by 8 bases, leaving 17 bases between them. CDR3 amino acids: CASSSISSGREKLFF. CDR3 bases: TGTGCCAGCAGTTCGATCAGCAGCGGACGGGAAAAACTGTTTTTT.

This chain links TRBV4-1 with TRBJ2-3; D gene ambiguous. The CDR3 spans 15 residues. Trimming removed 1 base at V and 3 bases at J, with 11 bases between. Germline assignment: CDR1 MGHRA and CDR2 YSYEKL. CDR3 in DNA: TGCGCCAGCAGCCAAGTATTGGCTGTGACAGATACGCAGTATTTT. Translated: CASSQVLAVTDTQYF.

The V and J genes are TRBV19 and TRBJ1-1; tentatively, D is TRBD1 (5 bases). Germline V CDR1 and CDR2: LNHDA, SQIVND (reference sequence). The CDR3 is made up of 15 amino acids. V lost 4 bases, J lost 0 bases, and 12 bases lay in between. CDR3 bases: TGTGCCAGTAGTACCCGACAGCGGGTGAACACTGAAGCTTTCTTT. Protein product: CASSTRQRVNTEAFF. The full variable domain, rest sourced from reference TRBV19 and TRBJ1-1, is DGGITQSPKYLFRKEGQNVTLSCEQNLNHDAMYWYRQDPGQGLRLIYYSQIVNDFQKGDIAEGYSVSREKKESFPLTVTSAQKNPTAFYLCASSTRQRVNTEAFFGQGTRLTVV.

The chain couples TRBV7-9 to TRBJ1-1, with 9 positions matching TRBD1. The CDR3 totals 13 residues. Germline CDR1 is SEHNR and CDR2 is FQNEAQ (reference sequence). V shed 5 bases and J 6 bases; nucleotides not matched to a gene: 4. The CDR3 DNA sequence: TGTGCCAGCAGCCCCCGGACAGGGGCTGAAGCTTTCTTT. Translation gives CASSPRTGAEAFF.

This sequence joins TRBV10-2 and TRBJ1-6, with D possibly matching TRBD1 (6 bases). Trimming took off 4 bases at V and 14 bases at J, with 12 bases between the two ends. The CDR3 runs 12 residues. In germline, CDR1 is WSHSY, CDR2 SAAADI. The CDR3 loop reads CASSVQGQALHF. The CDR3 nucleotides are TGCGCCAGCAGTGTACAGGGTCAGGCCCTCCACTTT.

V and J are TRBV6-1 and TRBJ2-7; 7 bases line up with TRBD2. V shed 6 bases and J 3 bases; nucleotides not matched to a gene: 11. Germline CDR1 MNHNS, CDR2 SASEGT. This CDR3 has 15 amino acids. The CDR3 loop is CASSRGSPGGYEQYF. The DNA of the CDR3 is TGTGCCAGCAGCAGAGGGTCGCCGGGGGGCTACGAGCAGTACTTC.

This clone was observed a handful of times. The chain links TRBV4-1 to TRBJ2-7, with a weak D call TRBD2 (5 bases). The CDR3 is 14 amino acids. V was trimmed by 3 bases and J by 4 bases, leaving 13 bases between them. Germline V lookup: CDR1 MGHRA, CDR2 YSYEKL. DNA of the CDR3: TGCGCCAGCAGCCACCCGGATCGGGGATACGAGCAGTACTTC. As protein: CASSHPDRGYEQYF.

The chain recombines TRBV5-1 with TRBJ2-1; 12 bases match TRBD2. The CDR3 sequence is 15 residues long. Germline CDR1 SGHRS, CDR2 YFSETQ. Trimming cost V 4 bases and J 6 bases; bases outside gene matches: 5. The CDR3 is CASSLTSGGINEQFF. Here the CDR3 DNA reads TGCGCCAGCAGCCTTACTAGCGGGGGGATCAATGAGCAGTTCTTC.

V is TRBV6-6 and J is TRBJ1-4; TRBD1 agrees at 9 bases. CDR3 size: 14 residues. The junction had 7 bases not matched to a gene; V was cut back by 6 bases and J by 8 bases. Germline CDR1 reads MNHNY; CDR2 reads SVGAGI (reference sequence). CDR3 sequence (DNA): TGTGCCAGCAGCCCCGGGACAGGGACGGAAAAACTGTTTTTT. It codes for CASSPGTGTEKLFF.

V usage is TRBV11-2 and J usage is TRBJ2-7; TRBD1 agrees at 7 bases. This CDR3 spans 17 amino acids. Germline-derived CDR1 and CDR2 are SGHAT and FQNNGV. Unmatched junction bases numbered 13, after V lost 3 bases and J lost 2 bases. The CDR3 here is CASSLVGQTVKTYEQYF. The DNA of the CDR3 is TGTGCCAGCAGCTTGGTGGGACAGACTGTGAAGACCTACGAGCAGTACTTC.

This clone showed up just once. The V gene is TRBV6-5, the J gene TRBJ1-1; TRBD1 is a possible D gene (6 bases). This CDR3 comprises 15 residues. Trimming cost V 2 bases and J 3 bases, with 13 bases left between them. Germline V gene lookup returns CDR1 MNHEY and CDR2 SVGAGI. This chain's CDR3 is CASSYTGTGHTEAFF. CDR3 nucleotide sequence: TGTGCCAGCAGTTACACAGGGACGGGCCACACTGAAGCTTTCTTT.

The chain has TRBV28 and TRBJ1-5, with a weak D call TRBD1 (5 bases). V lost 3 bases, J lost 4 bases, and 7 bases lay in between. In germline, CDR1 is MDHEN, CDR2 SYDVKM. This CDR3 spans 13 amino acids. The CDR3 sequence is CASSFGGNQPQHF. CDR3 DNA: TGTGCCAGCAGTTTTGGGGGGAATCAGCCCCAGCATTTT.

The chain recombines TRBV5-1 with TRBJ2-3; D is possibly TRBD1 (5 bases). From germline, CDR1 is SGHRS and CDR2 YFSETQ. Trimming pared 5 bases from V and 6 bases from J, leaving 10 bases between. The CDR3 contains 12 residues. The CDR3 bases are TGCGCCAGCAGGACCTCAGGGGATACGCAGTATTTT. Translated: CASRTSGDTQYF.

V is TRBV15 and J is TRBJ1-6; TRBD1 matches at 7 bases. Germline V lookup: CDR1 LNHNV, CDR2 YYDKDF (reference sequence). Trimming at V came to 0 bases and at J to 11 bases, leaving 7 bases not matched to a gene. The CDR3 is 15 amino acids. The CDR3: CATSREVGQATPLHF. The DNA for the CDR3 is TGTGCCACCAGCAGAGAAGTAGGACAGGCAACACCCCTCCACTTT.

J is TRBJ2-3 and V is TRBV7-9; no clear D gene. The ends were cut back, 3 bases at V and 12 bases at J, with 10 bases in the middle. This CDR3 is 11 amino acids long. The germline CDR1 and CDR2 sequences are SEHNR and FQNEAQ (reference sequence). In DNA, the CDR3 is TGTGCCAGCAGCTTTACTGGCGGACAGTATTTT. Translation gives CASSFTGGQYF.

Only a few counts were recorded for this clone. The chain carries TRBV12-5 and TRBJ1-6; perhaps TRBD1 as D (6 bases). The CDR3 sequence is 16 residues long. V gave up 6 bases and J gave up 5 bases, with 17 bases separating them. The germline V gene encodes CDR1 LGHNT and CDR2 FRNRAP. CDR3 protein: CASGRGRGEDNSPLHF. CDR3 coding DNA: TGTGCTAGTGGCAGGGGTCGGGGAGAGGATAATTCACCCCTCCACTTT.

The chain links TRBV5-1 to TRBJ1-4, with unresolved D. V lost 3 bases, J lost 4 bases, and 13 bases lay in between. CDR1 and CDR2 (germline): SGHRS, YFSETQ. This CDR3 spans 15 amino acids. DNA of the CDR3: TGCGCCAGCAGCTCGTTCAGGTCTAATAATGAAAAACTGTTTTTT. Protein: CASSSFRSNNEKLFF.

This clone came up a few times. This chain links TRBV10-3 with TRBJ1-1; D call uncertain. This CDR3 is 13 amino acids long. CDR1 is ENHRY, CDR2 SYGVKD, per germline. V was trimmed by 8 bases and J by 5 bases, leaving 15 bases between them. The CDR3 loop reads CAILGTGGTEAFF. The CDR3 DNA reads as TGTGCCATCCTTGGTACCGGAGGGACTGAAGCTTTCTTT.

This clone was seen a handful of times. The V and J genes are TRBV4-1 and TRBJ1-2; TRBD1 agrees at 7 bases. Per the germline V gene, CDR1 is MGHRA and CDR2 is YSYEKL. CDR3 length: 15 amino acids. Unmatched junction bases numbered 9, after V lost 1 base and J lost 7 bases. The CDR3 loop reads CASSQGTGTERGYTF. The DNA of the CDR3 is TGCGCCAGCAGCCAAGGAACCGGGACAGAGCGTGGCTACACCTTC.